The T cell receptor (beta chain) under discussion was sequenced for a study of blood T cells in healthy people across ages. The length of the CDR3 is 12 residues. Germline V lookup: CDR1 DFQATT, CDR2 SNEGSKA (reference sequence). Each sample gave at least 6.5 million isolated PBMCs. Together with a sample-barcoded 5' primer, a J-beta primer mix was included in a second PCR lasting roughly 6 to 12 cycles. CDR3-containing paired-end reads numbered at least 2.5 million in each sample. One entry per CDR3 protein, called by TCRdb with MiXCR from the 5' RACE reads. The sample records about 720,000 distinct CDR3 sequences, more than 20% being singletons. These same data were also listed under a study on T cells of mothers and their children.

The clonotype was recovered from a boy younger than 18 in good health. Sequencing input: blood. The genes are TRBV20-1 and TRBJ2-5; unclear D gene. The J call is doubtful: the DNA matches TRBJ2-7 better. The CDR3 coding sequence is TGCAGTGCTAGGCTACCACCCTACGAGCAGTACTTC. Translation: CSARLPPYEQYF.